Sequencing of this TCR beta chain was carried out in a study of cytomegalovirus exposure and HLA in healthy donors. On the study more broadly: Earlier sequencing of about 179 million T cells yielded under 120 million unique TCR beta sequences. Study-wide points: Researchers reported in a later analysis that a missense DCLRE1C variant was tied to TCR beta V- and J-gene trimming. It was taken for granted in presence/absence analyses that sequencing depth across donors was roughly uniform.

Regarding this clone: Its cognate antigen is unknown.

The PCR ran on 60 Vbeta and 13 Jbeta primers. Generated by immunoSEQ multiplex PCR, the TCRdb table keeps only in-frame clones and is missing some. The table shows about 160,000 clones, with roughly 84% occurring only once. Between the trimmed V and J ends, which lost 0 bases and 2 bases, there was a span of 11 bases. Germline V lookup: CDR1 LGHNA, CDR2 YNFKEQ. CDR3 length: 15 amino acids. Specimen: PBMCs. This receptor was identified in a man aged 30-40 years in good health and CMV-seronegative. This chain uses TRBV4-2 with TRBJ2-7, with D unclear. The CDR3 region has the DNA TGTGCCAGCAGCCAAGATCCGCACGAGCCCTACGAGCAGTACTTC. Encoded protein: CASSQDPHEPYEQYF.